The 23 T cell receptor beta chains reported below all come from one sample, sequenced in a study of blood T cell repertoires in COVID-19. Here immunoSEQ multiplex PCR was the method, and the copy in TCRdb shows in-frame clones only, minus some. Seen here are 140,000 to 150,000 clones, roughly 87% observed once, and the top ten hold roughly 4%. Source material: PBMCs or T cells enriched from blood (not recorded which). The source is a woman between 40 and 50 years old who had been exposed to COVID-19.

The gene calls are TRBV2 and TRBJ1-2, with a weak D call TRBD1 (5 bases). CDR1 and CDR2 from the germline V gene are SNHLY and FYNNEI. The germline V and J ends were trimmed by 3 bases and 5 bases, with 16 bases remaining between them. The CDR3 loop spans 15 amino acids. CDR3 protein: CASSDDRLGRYGYTF. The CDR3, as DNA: TGTGCCAGCAGTGATGACAGACTAGGGAGATATGGCTACACCTTC.

CDR3 coding DNA: TGTGCCAGCAGCCGACTGAATGAGCAGTTCTTC. Its translation: CASSRLNEQFF. V and J are TRBV12-3 or TRBV12-4 and TRBJ2-1; no clear D. The CDR3 length is 11 residues. The V end lost 6 bases, the J end lost 7 bases, and 7 bases lay between the germline ends.

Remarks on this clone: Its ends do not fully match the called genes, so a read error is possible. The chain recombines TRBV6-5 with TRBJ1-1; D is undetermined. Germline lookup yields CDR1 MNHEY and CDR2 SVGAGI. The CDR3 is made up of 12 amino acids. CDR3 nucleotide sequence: TGTGCCAGCAGTTACGAAACCGGAGCAGCCACGTTT. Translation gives CASSYETGAATF.

Written as DNA, the CDR3 is TGCGCCAGCAGCCGCCAACTTTTACAGGTCGTCCACAATGAGCAGTTCTTC. This codes for CASSRQLLQVVHNEQFF. The rearrangement links TRBV4-1 to TRBJ2-1; a weak D match, TRBD1 (5 bases). The CDR3 spans 17 residues. Germline loops: CDR1 MGHRA, CDR2 YSYEKL. The V and J ends lost 4 bases and 5 bases respectively, with 21 bases between them.

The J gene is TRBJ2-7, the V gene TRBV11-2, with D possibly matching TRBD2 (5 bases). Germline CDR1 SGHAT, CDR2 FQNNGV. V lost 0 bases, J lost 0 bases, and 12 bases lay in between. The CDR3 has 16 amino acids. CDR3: CASSLEPRRSSYEQYF. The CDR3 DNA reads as TGTGCCAGCAGCTTAGAGCCACGGAGGAGCTCCTACGAGCAGTACTTC.

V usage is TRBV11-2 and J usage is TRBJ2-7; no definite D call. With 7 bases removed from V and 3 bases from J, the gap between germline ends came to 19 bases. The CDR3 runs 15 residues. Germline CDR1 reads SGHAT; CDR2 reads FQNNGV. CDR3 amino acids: CASTIDSPGLYEQYF. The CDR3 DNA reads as TGTGCCAGCACCATAGATTCACCCGGTCTCTACGAGCAGTACTTC.

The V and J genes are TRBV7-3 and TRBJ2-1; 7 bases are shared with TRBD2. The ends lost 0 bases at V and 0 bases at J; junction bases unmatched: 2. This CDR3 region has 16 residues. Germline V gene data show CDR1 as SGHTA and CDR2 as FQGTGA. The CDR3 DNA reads TGTGCCAGCAGCTTAACGACGGGGGGCTCCTACAATGAGCAGTTCTTC. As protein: CASSLTTGGSYNEQFF.

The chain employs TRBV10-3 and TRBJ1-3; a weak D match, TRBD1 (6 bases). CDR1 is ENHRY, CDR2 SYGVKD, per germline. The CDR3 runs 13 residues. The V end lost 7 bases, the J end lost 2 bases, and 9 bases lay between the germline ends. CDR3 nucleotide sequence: TGTGCCATCACGGCAGGGGCTGGAAACACCATATATTTT. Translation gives CAITAGAGNTIYF.

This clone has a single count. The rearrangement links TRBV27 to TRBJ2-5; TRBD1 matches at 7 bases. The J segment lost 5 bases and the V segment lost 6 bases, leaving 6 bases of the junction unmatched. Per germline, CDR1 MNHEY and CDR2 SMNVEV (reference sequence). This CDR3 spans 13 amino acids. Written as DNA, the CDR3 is TGTGCCAGCAGGGCTACAGGGGTCGAGACCCAGTACTTC. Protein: CASRATGVETQYF.

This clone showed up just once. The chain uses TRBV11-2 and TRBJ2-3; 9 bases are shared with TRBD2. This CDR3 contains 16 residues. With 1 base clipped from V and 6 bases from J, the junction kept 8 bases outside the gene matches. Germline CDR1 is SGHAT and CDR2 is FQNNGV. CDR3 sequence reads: CASSLVASGILDTQYF. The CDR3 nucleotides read TGTGCCAGCAGCTTAGTGGCTAGCGGGATTTTGGATACGCAGTATTTT.

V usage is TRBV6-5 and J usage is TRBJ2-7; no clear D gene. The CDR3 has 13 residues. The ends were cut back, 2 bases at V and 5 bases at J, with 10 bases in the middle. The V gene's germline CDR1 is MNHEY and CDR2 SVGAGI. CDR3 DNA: TGTGCCAGCAGTTACAGGTACCGGGACGAGCAGTACTTC. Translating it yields CASSYRYRDEQYF.

The CDR3 protein is CASSVRLAGVYEQFF. In DNA form, the CDR3 reads TGTGCCAGCAGTGTCCGACTAGCGGGGGTCTATGAGCAGTTCTTC. The chain uses TRBV6-1 and TRBJ2-1, with 12 positions matching TRBD2. Germline CDR1 is MNHNS and CDR2 is SASEGT. V shed 4 bases and J 8 bases; nucleotides not matched to a gene: 6. This CDR3 is built from 15 residues.

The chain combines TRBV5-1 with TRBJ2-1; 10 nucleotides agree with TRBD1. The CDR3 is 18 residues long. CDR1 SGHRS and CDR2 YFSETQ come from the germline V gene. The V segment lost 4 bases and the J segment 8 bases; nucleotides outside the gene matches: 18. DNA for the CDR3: TGCGCCAGCAGCCTTTATCAGACAGGGGGCCTTTCGGGACATGAGCAGTTCTTC. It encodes CASSLYQTGGLSGHEQFF.

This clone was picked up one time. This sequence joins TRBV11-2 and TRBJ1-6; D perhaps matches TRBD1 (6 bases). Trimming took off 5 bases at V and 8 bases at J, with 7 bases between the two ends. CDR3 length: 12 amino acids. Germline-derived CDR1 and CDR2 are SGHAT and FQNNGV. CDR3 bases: TGTGCCAGCAGCCCAGGGGATTCACCCCTCCACTTT. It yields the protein CASSPGDSPLHF. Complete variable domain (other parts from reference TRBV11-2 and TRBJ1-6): EAGVAQSPRYKIIEKRQSVAFWCNPISGHATLYWYQQILGQGPKLLIQFQNNGVVDDSQLPKDRFSAERLKGVDSTLKIQPAKLEDSAVYLCASSPGDSPLHFGNGTRLTVT.

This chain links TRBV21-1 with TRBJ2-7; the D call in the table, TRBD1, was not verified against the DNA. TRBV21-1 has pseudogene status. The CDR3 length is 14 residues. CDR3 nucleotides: TGTGCCAGCAGCAAATACAGGGCAGCATACGAGCAGTACTTC. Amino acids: CASSKYRAAYEQYF.

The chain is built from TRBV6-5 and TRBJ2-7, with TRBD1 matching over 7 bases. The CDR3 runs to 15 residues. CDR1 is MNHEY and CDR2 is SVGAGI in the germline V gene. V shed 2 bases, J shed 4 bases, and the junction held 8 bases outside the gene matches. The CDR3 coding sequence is TGTGCCAGCAGTTACGATGAGACAGGGACGTACGAGCAGTACTTC. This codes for CASSYDETGTYEQYF.

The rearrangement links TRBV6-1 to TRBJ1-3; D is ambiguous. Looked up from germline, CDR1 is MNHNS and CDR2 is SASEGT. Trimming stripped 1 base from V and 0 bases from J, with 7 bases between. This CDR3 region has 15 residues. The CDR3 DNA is TGTGCCAGCAGTGAAGTGGTAGCCTCTGGAAACACCATATATTTT. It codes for CASSEVVASGNTIYF.

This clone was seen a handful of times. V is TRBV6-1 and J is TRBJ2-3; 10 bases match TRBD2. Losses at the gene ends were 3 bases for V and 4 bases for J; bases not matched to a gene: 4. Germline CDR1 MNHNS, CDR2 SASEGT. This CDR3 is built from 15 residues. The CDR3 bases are TGTGCCAGCAGTGAGGTAGCGGGGGGCTCAGATACGCAGTATTTT. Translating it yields CASSEVAGGSDTQYF.

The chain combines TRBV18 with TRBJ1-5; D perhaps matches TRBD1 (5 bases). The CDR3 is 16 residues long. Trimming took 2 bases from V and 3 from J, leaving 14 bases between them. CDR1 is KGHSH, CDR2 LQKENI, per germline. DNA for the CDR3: TGTGCCAGCTCACCAGAAGTCGACAGAATCAATCAGCCCCAGCATTTT. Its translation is CASSPEVDRINQPQHF.

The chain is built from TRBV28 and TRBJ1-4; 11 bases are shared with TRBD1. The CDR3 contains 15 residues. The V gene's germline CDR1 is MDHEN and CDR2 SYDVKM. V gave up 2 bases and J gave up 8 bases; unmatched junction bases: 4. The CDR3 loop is CASSLVGTGGEKLFF. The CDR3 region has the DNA TGTGCCAGCAGTTTAGTCGGGACAGGGGGGGAAAAACTGTTTTTT.

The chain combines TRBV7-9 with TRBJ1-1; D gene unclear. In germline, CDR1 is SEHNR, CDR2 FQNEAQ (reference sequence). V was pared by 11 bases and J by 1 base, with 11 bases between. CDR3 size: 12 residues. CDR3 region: CAEWAGNTEAFF. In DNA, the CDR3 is TGTGCCGAGTGGGCCGGGAACACTGAAGCTTTCTTT.

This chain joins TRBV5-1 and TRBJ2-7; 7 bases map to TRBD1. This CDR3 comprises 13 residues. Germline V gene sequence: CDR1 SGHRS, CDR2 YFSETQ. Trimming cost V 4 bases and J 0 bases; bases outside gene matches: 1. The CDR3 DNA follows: TGCGCCAGCAGCGACAGGGTCTCCTACGAGCAGTACTTC. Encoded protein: CASSDRVSYEQYF.

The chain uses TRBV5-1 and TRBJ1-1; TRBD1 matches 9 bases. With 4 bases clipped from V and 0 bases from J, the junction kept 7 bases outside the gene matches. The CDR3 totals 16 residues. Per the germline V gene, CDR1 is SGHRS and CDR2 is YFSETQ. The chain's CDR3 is CASSPGQGALNTEAFF. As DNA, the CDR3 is TGCGCCAGCAGCCCGGGACAGGGAGCATTGAACACTGAAGCTTTCTTT. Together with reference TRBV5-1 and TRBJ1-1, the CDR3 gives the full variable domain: KAGVTQTPRYLIKTRGQQVTLSCSPISGHRSVSWYQQTPGQGLQFLFEYFSETQRNKGNFPGRFSGRQFSNSRSEMNVSTLELGDSALYLCASSPGQGALNTEAFFGQGTRLTVV.